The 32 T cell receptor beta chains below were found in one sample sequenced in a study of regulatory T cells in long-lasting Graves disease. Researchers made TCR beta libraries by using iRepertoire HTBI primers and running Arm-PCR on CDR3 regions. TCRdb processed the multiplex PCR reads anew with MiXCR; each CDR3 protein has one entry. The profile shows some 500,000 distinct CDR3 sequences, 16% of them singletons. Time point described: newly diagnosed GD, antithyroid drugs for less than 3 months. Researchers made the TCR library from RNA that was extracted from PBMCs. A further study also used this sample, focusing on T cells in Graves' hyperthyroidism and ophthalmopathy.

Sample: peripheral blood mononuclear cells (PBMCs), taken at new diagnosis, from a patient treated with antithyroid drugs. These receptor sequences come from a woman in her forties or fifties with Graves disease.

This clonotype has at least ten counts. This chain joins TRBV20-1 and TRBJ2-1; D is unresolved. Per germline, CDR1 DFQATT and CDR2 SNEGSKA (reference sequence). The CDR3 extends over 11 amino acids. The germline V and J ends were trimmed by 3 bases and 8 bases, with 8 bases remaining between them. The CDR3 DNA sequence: TGCAGTGCTAGCAAGGGTGATGAGCAGTTCTTC. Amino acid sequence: CSASKGDEQFF.

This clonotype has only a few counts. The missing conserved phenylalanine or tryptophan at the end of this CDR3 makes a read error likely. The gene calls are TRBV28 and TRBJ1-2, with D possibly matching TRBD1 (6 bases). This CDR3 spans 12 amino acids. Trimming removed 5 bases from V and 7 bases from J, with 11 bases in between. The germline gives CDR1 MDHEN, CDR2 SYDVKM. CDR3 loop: CASSVNRAGYTL. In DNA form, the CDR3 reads TGTGCCAGCAGTGTCAACAGGGCTGGCTACACCCTC.

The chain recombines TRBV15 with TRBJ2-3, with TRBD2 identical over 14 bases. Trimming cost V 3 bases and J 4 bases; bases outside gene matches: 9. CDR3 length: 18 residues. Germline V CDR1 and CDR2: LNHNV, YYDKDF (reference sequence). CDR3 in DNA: TGTGCCACCAGCAGCCTACCCGGACTAGCGGGGGGACCAGATACGCAGTATTTT. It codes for CATSSLPGLAGGPDTQYF.

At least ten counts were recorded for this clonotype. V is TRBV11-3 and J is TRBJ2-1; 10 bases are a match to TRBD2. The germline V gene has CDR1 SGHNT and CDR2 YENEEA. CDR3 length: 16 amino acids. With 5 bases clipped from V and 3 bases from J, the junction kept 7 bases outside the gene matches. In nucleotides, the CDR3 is TGTGCCAGCAGCCTGTCTACTAGCGGGGACTACAATGAGCAGTTCTTC. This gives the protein CASSLSTSGDYNEQFF.

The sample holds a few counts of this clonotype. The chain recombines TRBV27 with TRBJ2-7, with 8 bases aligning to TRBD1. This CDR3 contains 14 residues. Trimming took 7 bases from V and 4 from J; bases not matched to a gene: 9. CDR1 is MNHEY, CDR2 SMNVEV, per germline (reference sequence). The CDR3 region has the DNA TGTGCCAGCACTCCTGGGGACAGGAGGTACGAGCAGTACTTC. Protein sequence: CASTPGDRRYEQYF.

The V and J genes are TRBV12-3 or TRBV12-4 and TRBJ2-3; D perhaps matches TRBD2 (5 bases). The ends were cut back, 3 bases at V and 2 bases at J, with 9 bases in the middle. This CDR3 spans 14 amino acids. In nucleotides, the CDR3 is TGTGCCAGCAGTTTTTCGGGGATCACAGATACGCAGTATTTT. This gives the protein CASSFSGITDTQYF.

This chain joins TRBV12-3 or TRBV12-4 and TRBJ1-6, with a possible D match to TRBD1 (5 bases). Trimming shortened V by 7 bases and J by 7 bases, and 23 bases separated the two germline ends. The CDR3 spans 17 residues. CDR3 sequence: CASKIGWGVNPNSPLHF. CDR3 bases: TGTGCCAGCAAAATTGGATGGGGGGTGAACCCAAATTCACCCCTCCACTTT.

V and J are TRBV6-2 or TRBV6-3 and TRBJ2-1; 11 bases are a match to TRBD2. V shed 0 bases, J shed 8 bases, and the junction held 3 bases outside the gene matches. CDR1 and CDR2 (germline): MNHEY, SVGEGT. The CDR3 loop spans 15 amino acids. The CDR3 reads CASSYSSGGAYEQFF. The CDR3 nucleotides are TGTGCCAGCAGTTACTCTAGCGGGGGGGCCTATGAGCAGTTCTTC.

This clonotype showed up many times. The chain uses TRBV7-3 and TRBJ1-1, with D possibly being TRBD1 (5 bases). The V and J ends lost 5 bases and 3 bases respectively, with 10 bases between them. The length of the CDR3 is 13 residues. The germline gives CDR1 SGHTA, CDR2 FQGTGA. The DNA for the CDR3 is TGTGCCAGCAGCCAAGGGGTGCACACTGAAGCTTTCTTT. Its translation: CASSQGVHTEAFF.

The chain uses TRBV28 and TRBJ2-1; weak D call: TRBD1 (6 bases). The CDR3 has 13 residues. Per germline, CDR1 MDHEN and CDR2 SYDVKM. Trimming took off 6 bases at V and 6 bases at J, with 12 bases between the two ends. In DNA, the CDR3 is TGTGCCAGCAGGACCCTGGACAGCAATGAGCAGTTCTTC. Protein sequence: CASRTLDSNEQFF.

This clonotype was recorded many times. CDR3 amino acids: CASSQRQANYGYTF. CDR3 DNA: TGTGCCAGCAGTCAAAGACAGGCTAACTATGGCTACACCTTC. V usage is TRBV12-3 or TRBV12-4 and J usage is TRBJ1-2; perhaps TRBD1 as D (6 bases). Trimming shortened V by 5 bases and J by 0 bases, and 10 bases separated the two germline ends. CDR3 length: 14 amino acids.

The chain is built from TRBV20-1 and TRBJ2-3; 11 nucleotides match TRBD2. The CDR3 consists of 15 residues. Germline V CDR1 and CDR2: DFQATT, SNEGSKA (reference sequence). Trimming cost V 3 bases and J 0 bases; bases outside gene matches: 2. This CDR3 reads CSASLAGGSTDTQYF. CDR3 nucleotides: TGCAGTGCTAGTCTAGCGGGGGGTAGCACAGATACGCAGTATTTT.

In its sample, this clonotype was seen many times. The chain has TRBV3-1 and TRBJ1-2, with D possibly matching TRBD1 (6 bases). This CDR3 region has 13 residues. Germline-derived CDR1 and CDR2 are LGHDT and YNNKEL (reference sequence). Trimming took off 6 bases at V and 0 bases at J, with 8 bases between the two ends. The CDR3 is CASRGQTNYGYTF. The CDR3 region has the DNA TGTGCCAGCAGAGGACAGACTAACTATGGCTACACCTTC.

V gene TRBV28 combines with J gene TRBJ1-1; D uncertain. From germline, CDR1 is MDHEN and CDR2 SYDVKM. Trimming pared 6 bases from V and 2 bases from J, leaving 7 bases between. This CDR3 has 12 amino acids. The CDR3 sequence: CASSASNTEAFF. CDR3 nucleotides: TGTGCCAGCAGCGCCAGTAACACTGAAGCTTTCTTT.

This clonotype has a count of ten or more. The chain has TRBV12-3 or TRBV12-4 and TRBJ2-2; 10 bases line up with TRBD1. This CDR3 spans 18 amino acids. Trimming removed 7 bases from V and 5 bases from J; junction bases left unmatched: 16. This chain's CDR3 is CASTFQGDRGRRTGELFF. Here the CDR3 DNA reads TGTGCCAGCACATTTCAAGGAGACAGGGGGCGAAGAACCGGGGAGCTGTTTTTT.

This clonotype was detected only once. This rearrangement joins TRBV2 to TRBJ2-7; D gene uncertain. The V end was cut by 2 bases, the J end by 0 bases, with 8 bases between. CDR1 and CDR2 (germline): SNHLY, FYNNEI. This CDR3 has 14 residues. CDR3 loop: CASSERAVSYEQYF. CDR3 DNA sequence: TGTGCCAGCAGTGAAAGGGCAGTCTCCTACGAGCAGTACTTC.

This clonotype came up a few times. CDR3 loop: CASSQSGGGPNYGYTF. The CDR3 DNA is TGCGCCAGCAGCCAAAGTGGAGGGGGACCCAACTATGGCTACACCTTC. This chain joins TRBV4-1 and TRBJ1-2; tentatively, D is TRBD1 (6 bases). Trimming removed 2 bases from V and 2 bases from J, with 15 bases in between. The CDR3 spans 16 residues. CDR1 is MGHRA and CDR2 is YSYEKL in the germline V gene.

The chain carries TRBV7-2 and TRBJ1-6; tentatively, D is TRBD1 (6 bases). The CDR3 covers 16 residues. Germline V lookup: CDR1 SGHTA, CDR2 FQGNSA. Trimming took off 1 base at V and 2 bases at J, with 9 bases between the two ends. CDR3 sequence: CASSLEGGPYNSPLHF. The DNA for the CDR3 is TGTGCCAGCAGCTTAGAGGGGGGGCCCTATAATTCACCCCTCCACTTT.

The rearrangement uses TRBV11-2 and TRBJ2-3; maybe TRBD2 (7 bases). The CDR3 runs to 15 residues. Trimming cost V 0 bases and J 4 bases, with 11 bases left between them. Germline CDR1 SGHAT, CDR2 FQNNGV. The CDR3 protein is CASSLEGGASDTQYF. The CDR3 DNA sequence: TGTGCCAGCAGCTTAGAGGGGGGGGCCTCAGATACGCAGTATTTT.

The CDR3 DNA reads as TGTGCCAGCAGTTACAATTCCGGCAGTGAAGCTTTCTTT. Its protein is CASSYNSGSEAFF. The chain joins TRBV6-9 to TRBJ1-1; D remains unclear. Trimming took 3 bases from V and 7 from J, leaving 12 bases between them. CDR1 and CDR2 from the germline V gene are MNHGY and SVAAGI. The CDR3 has 13 residues.

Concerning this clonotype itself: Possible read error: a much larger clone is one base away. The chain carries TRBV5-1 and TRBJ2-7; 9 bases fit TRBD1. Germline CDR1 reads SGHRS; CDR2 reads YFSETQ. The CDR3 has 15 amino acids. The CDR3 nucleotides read TGCGCCAGCAGTTCCGGGACAGGGATCTCCTACAAGCAGTACTTC. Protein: CASSSGTGISYKQYF.

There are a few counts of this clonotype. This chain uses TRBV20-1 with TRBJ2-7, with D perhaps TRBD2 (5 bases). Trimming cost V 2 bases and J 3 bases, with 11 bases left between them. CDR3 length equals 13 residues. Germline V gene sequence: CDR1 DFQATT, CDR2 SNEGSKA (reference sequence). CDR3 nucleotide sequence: TGCAGTGCTAGAACCGGGGTCTACTACGAGCAGTACTTC. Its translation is CSARTGVYYEQYF.

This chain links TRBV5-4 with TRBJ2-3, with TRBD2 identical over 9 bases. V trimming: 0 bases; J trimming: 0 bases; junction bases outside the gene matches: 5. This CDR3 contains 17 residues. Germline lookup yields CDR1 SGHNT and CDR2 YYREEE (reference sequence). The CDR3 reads CASSLGLSGGSTDTQYF. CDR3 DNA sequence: TGTGCCAGCAGCTTGGGGCTTAGCGGGGGTAGCACAGATACGCAGTATTTT.

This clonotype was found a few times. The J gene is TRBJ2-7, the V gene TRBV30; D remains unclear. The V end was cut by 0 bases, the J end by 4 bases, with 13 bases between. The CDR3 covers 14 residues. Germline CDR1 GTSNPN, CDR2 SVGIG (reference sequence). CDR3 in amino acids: CAWSVQTYEYEQYF. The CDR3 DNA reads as TGTGCCTGGAGTGTACAAACTTACGAGTACGAGCAGTACTTC.

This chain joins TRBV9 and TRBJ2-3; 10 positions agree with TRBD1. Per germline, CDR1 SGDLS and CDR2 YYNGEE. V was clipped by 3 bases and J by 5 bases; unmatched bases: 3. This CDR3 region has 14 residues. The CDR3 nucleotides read TGTGCCAGCAGCGCGACAGGGGGCGTAGATACGCAGTATTTT. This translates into CASSATGGVDTQYF. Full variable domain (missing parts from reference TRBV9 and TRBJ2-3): DSGVTQTPKHLITATGQRVTLRCSPRSGDLSVYWYQQSLDQGLQFLIQYYNGEERAKGNILERFSAQQFPDLHSELNLSSLELGDSALYFCASSATGGVDTQYFGPGTRLTVL.

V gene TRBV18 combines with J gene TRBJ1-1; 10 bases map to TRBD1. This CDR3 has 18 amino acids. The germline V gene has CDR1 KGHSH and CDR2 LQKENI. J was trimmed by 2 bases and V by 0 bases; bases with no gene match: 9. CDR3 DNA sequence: TGTGCCAGCTCACCACCGATGGGACAGGGGATTGGAAACACTGAAGCTTTCTTT. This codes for CASSPPMGQGIGNTEAFF. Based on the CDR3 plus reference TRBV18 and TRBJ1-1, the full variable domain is NAGVMQNPRHLVRRRGQEARLRCSPMKGHSHVYWYRQLPEEGLKFMVYLQKENIIDESGMPKERFSAEFPKEGPSILRIQQVVRGDSAAYFCASSPPMGQGIGNTEAFFGQGTRLTVV.

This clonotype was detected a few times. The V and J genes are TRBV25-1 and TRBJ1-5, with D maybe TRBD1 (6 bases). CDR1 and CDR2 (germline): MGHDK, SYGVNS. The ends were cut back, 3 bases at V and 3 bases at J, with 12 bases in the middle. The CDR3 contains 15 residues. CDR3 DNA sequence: TGTGCCAGCAGTGACGGACAGTCGTACAATCAGCCCCAGCATTTT. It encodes CASSDGQSYNQPQHF.

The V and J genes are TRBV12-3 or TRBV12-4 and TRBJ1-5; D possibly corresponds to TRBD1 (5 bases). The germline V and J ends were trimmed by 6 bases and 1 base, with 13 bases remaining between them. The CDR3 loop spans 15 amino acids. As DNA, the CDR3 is TGTGCCAGCAGCCGGACAATGGCGAGCAATCAGCCCCAGCATTTT. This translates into CASSRTMASNQPQHF.

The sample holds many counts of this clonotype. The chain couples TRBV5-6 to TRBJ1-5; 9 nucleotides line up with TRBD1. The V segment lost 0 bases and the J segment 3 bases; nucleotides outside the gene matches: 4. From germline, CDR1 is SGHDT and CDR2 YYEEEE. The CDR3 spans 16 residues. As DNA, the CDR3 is TGTGCCAGCAGCTTGGCCGGGACAGGGTACAATCAGCCCCAGCATTTT. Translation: CASSLAGTGYNQPQHF. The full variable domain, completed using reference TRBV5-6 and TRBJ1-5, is DAGVTQSPTHLIKTRGQQVTLRCSPKSGHDTVSWYQQALGQGPQFIFQYYEEEERQRGNFPDRFSGHQFPNYSSELNVNALLLGDSALYLCASSLAGTGYNQPQHFGDGTRLSIL.

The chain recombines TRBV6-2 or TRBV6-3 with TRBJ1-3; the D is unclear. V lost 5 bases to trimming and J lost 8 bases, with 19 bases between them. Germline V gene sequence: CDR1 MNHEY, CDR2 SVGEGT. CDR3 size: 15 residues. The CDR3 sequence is CASSEGFGGWDTIYF. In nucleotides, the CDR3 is TGTGCCAGCAGTGAAGGATTTGGAGGTTGGGACACCATATATTTT.

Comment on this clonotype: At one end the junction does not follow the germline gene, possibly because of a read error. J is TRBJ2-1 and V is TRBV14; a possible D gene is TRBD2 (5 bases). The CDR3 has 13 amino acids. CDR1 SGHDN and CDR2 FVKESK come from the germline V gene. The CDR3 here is CAGSQISGNEQFF. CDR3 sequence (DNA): TGTGCCGGCAGCCAAATCTCGGGGAATGAGCAGTTCTTC.

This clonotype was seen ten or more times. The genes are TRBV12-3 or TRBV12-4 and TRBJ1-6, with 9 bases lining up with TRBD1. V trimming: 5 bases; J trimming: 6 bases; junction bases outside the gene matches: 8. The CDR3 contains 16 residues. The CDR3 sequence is CASSRGQGGSNSPLHF. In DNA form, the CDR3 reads TGTGCCAGCAGTAGGGGACAGGGCGGTAGTAATTCACCCCTCCACTTT.